Each of the 5 T cell receptor beta chains below was sequenced from the same sample in a study of vaccination and CD4 T cells after COVID-19. The Oncomine TCR Beta short-read assay generated sequence data from the DNA of cultured CD4+ T cells. A single record per CDR3 protein comes from TCRdb applying MiXCR to the PCR reads. The sample includes thousands of distinct CDR3 sequences, 43% of them seen just once. Their target antigens are unknown. Treatment meaning: approximately nine-day PBMC culture with coronavirus spike peptide pools or control peptides (ViraFEST assay). Those CD4+ T cells from the unexposed donor predate the COVID-19 pandemic (2011-2018). Sequencing was carried out using CD4+ T cells from blood, cultured in vitro. The receptor source for this set is a human donor in good health.

This chain joins TRBV28 and TRBJ1-1; 9 bases fit TRBD1. V shed 11 bases and J 2 bases; nucleotides not matched to a gene: 12. Germline V gene sequence: CDR1 MDHEN, CDR2 SYDVKM. The CDR3 sequence is 15 residues long. The CDR3 protein is CAAQRQGVRNTEAFF. DNA of the CDR3: TGTGCCGCCCAGAGACAGGGGGTGAGAAACACTGAAGCTTTCTTT.

The gene calls are TRBV7-2 and TRBJ2-7; 8 positions agree with TRBD1. Germline V gene sequence: CDR1 SGHTA, CDR2 FQGNSA. The ends lost 4 bases at V and 0 bases at J; junction bases unmatched: 11. This CDR3 contains 17 residues. The chain's CDR3 is CASSSVGTGASSYEQYF. CDR3 DNA sequence: TGTGCCAGCAGCTCGGTAGGGACAGGTGCGAGCTCCTACGAGCAGTACTTC.

The J gene is TRBJ2-2, the V gene TRBV19; 14 bases map to TRBD2. The CDR3 length is 18 residues. Trimming took 5 bases from V and 4 from J; bases not matched to a gene: 9. Germline CDR1 is LNHDA and CDR2 is SQIVND (reference sequence). CDR3 DNA: TGTGCCAGTAGTCCCACCCAGACTAGCGGGAGGGTCACCGGGGAGCTGTTTTTT. The encoded protein is CASSPTQTSGRVTGELFF.

The rearrangement joins TRBV6-1 to TRBJ1-1, with unresolved D. CDR3 size: 16 residues. Trimming left V 5 bases short and J 3 bases short, with 19 bases between. Germline V gene lookup returns CDR1 MNHNS and CDR2 SASEGT. The CDR3 loop reads CASSLLGGSKYTEAFF. The CDR3, as DNA: TGTGCCAGCAGTCTCCTAGGAGGAAGTAAGTACACTGAAGCTTTCTTT.

In this sample, this clonotype is medium-sized. The chain recombines TRBV6-5 with TRBJ1-2; D unclear. The germline V and J ends were trimmed by 2 bases and 1 base, with 11 bases remaining between them. This CDR3 is built from 15 residues. Germline-derived CDR1 and CDR2 are MNHEY and SVGAGI. This chain's CDR3 is CASSYGEAINYGYTF. In DNA, the CDR3 is TGTGCCAGCAGTTACGGGGAGGCGATTAACTATGGCTACACCTTC.